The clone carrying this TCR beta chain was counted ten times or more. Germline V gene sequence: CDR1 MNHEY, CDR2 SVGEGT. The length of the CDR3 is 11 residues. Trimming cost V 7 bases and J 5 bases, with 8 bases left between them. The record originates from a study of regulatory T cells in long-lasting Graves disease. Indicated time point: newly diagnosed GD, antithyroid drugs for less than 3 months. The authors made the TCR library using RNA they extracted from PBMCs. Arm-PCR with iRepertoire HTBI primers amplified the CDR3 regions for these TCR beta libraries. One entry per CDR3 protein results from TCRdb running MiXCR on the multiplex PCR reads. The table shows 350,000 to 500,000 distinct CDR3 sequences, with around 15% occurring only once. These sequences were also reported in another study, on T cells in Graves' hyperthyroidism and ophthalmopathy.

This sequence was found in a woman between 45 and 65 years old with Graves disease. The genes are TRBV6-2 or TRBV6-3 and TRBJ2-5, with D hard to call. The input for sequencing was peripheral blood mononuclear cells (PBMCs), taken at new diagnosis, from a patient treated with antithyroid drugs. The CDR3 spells CASTPGETQYF. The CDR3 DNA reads TGTGCCAGCACTCCTGGGGAGACCCAGTACTTC.